This T cell receptor (beta chain) was obtained from a study of CD8 T cells in Susac syndrome. Per germline, CDR1 SNHLY and CDR2 FYNNEI. This CDR3 has 14 amino acids. With 7 bases removed from V and 2 bases from J, the gap between germline ends came to 13 bases. Purification of the CD8+ and CD4+ T cells relied on negative isolation, and TEMRA cells underwent FACS enrichment. Reverse transcription used roughly 0.45 to 1 ug RNA and random hexamers. TCR beta CDR3 was amplified by immunoSEQ multiplex PCR. This amplification extended across 54 Vbeta and 13 Jbeta segments. One entry per CDR3 protein, called by TCRdb with MiXCR from the immunoSEQ multiplex PCR reads. Of about 250,000 distinct CDR3 sequences listed, about 93% are singletons.

Sequenced input: CD4+ T cells from PBMCs. This chain links TRBV2 with TRBJ2-3; tentatively, D is TRBD2 (6 bases). This TCR was recovered from a human donor with multiple sclerosis. The CDR3 DNA follows: TGTGCCAGCACTTCAGCGGGTCTCACAGATACGCAGTATTTT. It is translated as CASTSAGLTDTQYF.